This T cell receptor (beta chain) was recorded in a study of shared clonotypes between healthy human individuals. About this clone: Its target is unknown.

Every donor was a Caucasian adult from Nashville, Tennessee. Libraries were prepared by immunoSEQ multiplex PCR; TCRdb keeps only in-frame clonotypes and omits some of them. The data contain some 1.1 million clones, 70% to 85% of them singletons. Findings and limits, study-wide: The sharing of roughly 5% of naive CD4 clonotypes was seen across a handful of donors. A generally larger estimated richness was seen in naive subsets than in memory subsets.

The CDR3 totals 13 residues. The germline V gene encodes CDR1 SGHTA and CDR2 FQGNSA. Losses at the gene ends were 8 bases for V and 7 bases for J; bases not matched to a gene: 11. Sequencing input: memory CD4+ T cells from PBMCs. Subset of the sample: CD45RA-negative fraction. The chain is built from TRBV7-2 and TRBJ2-7; 7 bases map to TRBD1. This TCR was sampled from a man aged 18 to 35 in good health. Some clones in this sample may be carry-over from other donors' samples. The CDR3 bases are TGTGCCAGCGGTAACCGGGACAGTGGGGAGCAGTACTTC. Encoded protein: CASGNRDSGEQYF.